These 28 T cell receptor beta chains were all obtained from the same sample, sequenced in a study of T cell repertoires in cytomegalovirus infection. No antigen has been assigned to these receptors. TCRdb independently ran MiXCR on the reads; one entry per CDR3 protein. The sample includes about 890,000 distinct CDR3 sequences, 31% seen only once; the top ten take more than 12%. Sequencing used cultured CD8+ T cells from PBMCs, obtained from culture after CMV antigen stimulation. These receptors were obtained from a human donor in good health (CMV status not recorded). Some clones in this sample may be carry-over from other donors' samples.

The V and J genes are TRBV4-2 and TRBJ2-7; perhaps TRBD1 as D (6 bases). The CDR3 length is 18 residues. Per the germline V gene, CDR1 is LGHNA and CDR2 is YNFKEQ. The germline V and J ends were trimmed by 0 bases and 6 bases, with 24 bases remaining between them. In DNA form, the CDR3 reads TGTGCCAGCAGCCAAGAGAGTATCAAGTGGTCAGGGGTCTCCGAGCAGTACTTC. Its protein is CASSQESIKWSGVSEQYF.

This clonotype was detected only a few times. V is TRBV6-5 and J is TRBJ1-1; D call uncertain. This CDR3 is built from 13 residues. Looked up from germline, CDR1 is MNHEY and CDR2 is SVGAGI. V lost 9 bases, J lost 1 base, and 12 bases lay in between. The chain's CDR3 is CASTLTPNTEAFF. CDR3 DNA sequence: TGTGCCAGTACTCTAACCCCGAACACTGAAGCTTTCTTT.

For the CDR3, the DNA is TGTGCCAGCAGCTTGGTTGGGGATTACACCGGGGAGCTGTTTTTT. Amino acids: CASSLVGDYTGELFF. The chain is built from TRBV5-4 and TRBJ2-2; D is unresolved. The CDR3 has 15 amino acids. Per germline, CDR1 SGHNT and CDR2 YYREEE (reference sequence). The ends were cut back, 0 bases at V and 3 bases at J, with 9 bases in the middle.

This clonotype occurred many times. The chain combines TRBV7-8 with TRBJ1-6; TRBD1 matches at 7 bases. Germline lookup yields CDR1 SGHVS and CDR2 FQNEAQ. With V trimmed by 2 bases and J by 0 bases, 4 bases remained unmatched. The CDR3 has 17 residues. The CDR3 loop reads CASSLSNRGSYNSPLHF. CDR3 sequence (DNA): TGTGCCAGCAGCTTAAGCAACAGGGGCTCCTATAATTCACCCCTCCACTTT.

The chain recombines TRBV12-3 or TRBV12-4 with TRBJ1-5; D is possibly TRBD1 (6 bases). This CDR3 comprises 16 residues. V was cut by 5 bases and J by 0 bases, with 14 bases left in between. The CDR3 region is CASSPEGVHSNQPQHF. The CDR3 DNA is TGTGCCAGCAGTCCTGAGGGGGTACATAGCAATCAGCCCCAGCATTTT.

This chain uses TRBV7-9 with TRBJ2-1; D gene ambiguous. The CDR3 is 15 amino acids. Deletions cut 1 base from V and 2 bases from J, with 9 bases between. CDR1 is SEHNR and CDR2 is FQNEAQ in the germline V gene (reference sequence). The CDR3 nucleotides read TGTGCCAGCAGCTTAGGAGCGAAGCCCTACAATGAGCAGTTCTTC. Translated, it gives CASSLGAKPYNEQFF.

This clonotype was seen many times. V gene TRBV2 combines with J gene TRBJ2-1; D ambiguous. Germline CDR1 and CDR2: SNHLY and FYNNEI. The CDR3 sequence is 10 residues long. The V gene lost 6 bases and the J gene lost 6 bases, with 3 bases spanning the gap. The CDR3 loop is CASSGNEQFF. CDR3 DNA sequence: TGTGCCAGCAGCGGCAATGAGCAGTTCTTC.

This clonotype occurred a few times. The CDR3 region has the DNA TGTGCCAGCAGCCCTGGGACAGGGCACCCCTACGAGCAGTACTTC. Protein: CASSPGTGHPYEQYF. The chain links TRBV7-8 to TRBJ2-7; 9 nucleotides match TRBD1. The CDR3 extends over 15 amino acids. Trimming removed 5 bases from V and 2 bases from J; junction bases left unmatched: 7. The V gene's germline CDR1 is SGHVS and CDR2 FQNEAQ.

This clonotype was counted ten times or more. The V call is TRBV27, the J call TRBJ1-1; no reliable D call. Germline CDR1 and CDR2: MNHEY and SMNVEV (reference sequence). V was clipped by 6 bases and J by 2 bases, with 7 bases between them. The CDR3 covers 12 residues. CDR3 loop: CASSRRNTEAFF. CDR3 sequence (DNA): TGTGCCAGCAGCCGACGAAACACTGAAGCTTTCTTT.

This clonotype came up a few times. V usage is TRBV7-9 and J usage is TRBJ2-7; TRBD2 is a possible D gene (5 bases). CDR3 length: 14 residues. Trimming shortened V by 3 bases and J by 2 bases, and 11 bases separated the two germline ends. Germline lookup yields CDR1 SEHNR and CDR2 FQNEAQ (reference sequence). CDR3 residues: CASSLSGDPYEQYF. The CDR3 DNA sequence: TGTGCCAGCAGCTTGTCCGGGGATCCCTACGAGCAGTACTTC.

This clonotype has only a few counts. The CDR3 sequence is CATSGETGLNEQYF. CDR3 DNA: TGTGCCACCAGCGGGGAGACAGGTTTGAACGAGCAGTACTTC. The V gene is TRBV15, the J gene TRBJ2-7; possible D gene TRBD1, 6 bases. Germline V gene data show CDR1 as LNHNV and CDR2 as YYDKDF (reference sequence). V gave up 5 bases and J gave up 5 bases, with 16 bases separating them. The CDR3 runs 14 residues.

V usage is TRBV2 and J usage is TRBJ1-5; D is unclear. V was clipped by 5 bases and J by 1 base, with 6 bases between them. Germline CDR1 and CDR2: SNHLY and FYNNEI. The CDR3 has 13 residues. The CDR3 DNA follows: TGTGCCAGCAGTCCATTAAGCAATCAGCCCCAGCATTTT. Translation: CASSPLSNQPQHF.

This chain links TRBV20-1 with TRBJ2-7; TRBD2 matches 8 bases. The germline V gene has CDR1 DFQATT and CDR2 SNEGSKA (reference sequence). V shed 3 bases, J shed 3 bases, and the junction held 7 bases outside the gene matches. The CDR3 length is 14 residues. The CDR3 protein is CSASSGEIHYEQYV. In DNA, the CDR3 is TGCAGTGCTAGTAGCGGGGAAATACACTACGAGCAGTACGTC.

The rearrangement joins TRBV24-1 to TRBJ2-7; perhaps TRBD2 as D (5 bases). The germline V gene encodes CDR1 KGHDR and CDR2 SFDVKD. V was cut by 10 bases and J by 3 bases, with 18 bases left in between. The CDR3 extends over 14 amino acids. The CDR3 region is CATFERGSGYEQYF. In nucleotides, the CDR3 is TGTGCCACTTTCGAACGGGGATCGGGCTACGAGCAGTACTTC.

The J gene is TRBJ2-2, the V gene TRBV24-1; D is ambiguous. The CDR3 has 14 residues. CDR1 KGHDR and CDR2 SFDVKD come from the germline V gene. V was clipped by 5 bases and J by 1 base, with 7 bases between them. The CDR3 region has the DNA TGTGCCACCAGTGCTTCAGGGAACACCGGGGAGCTGTTTTTT. Its protein is CATSASGNTGELFF.

This chain links TRBV9 with TRBJ1-1; the D is unclear. This CDR3 is built from 14 residues. V was pared by 0 bases and J by 5 bases, with 11 bases between. Looked up from germline, CDR1 is SGDLS and CDR2 is YYNGEE. The CDR3 DNA is TGTGCCAGCAGCGTAGGCAGTATAGAGACTGAAGCTTTCTTT. It is translated as CASSVGSIETEAFF.

The chain has TRBV4-1 and TRBJ2-7; D is possibly TRBD2 (6 bases). The CDR3 loop spans 12 amino acids. Germline V lookup: CDR1 MGHRA, CDR2 YSYEKL. Trimming took 4 bases from V and 5 from J, leaving 9 bases between them. CDR3 DNA: TGCGCCAGCAGCCCTCCGGGGGACGAGCAGTACTTC. Its protein is CASSPPGDEQYF.

This clonotype was seen only a few times. Given the absence of the conserved phenylalanine or tryptophan at the CDR3 end, a read error is likely. It is unclear where the CDR3 begins or ends on the DNA, so no DNA is shown, and the CDR3 is as TCRdb lists it. This rearrangement joins TRBV6-7 to TRBJ2-7; the D call of TRBD1 is as the table states it, not checked on the DNA. TRBV6-7 is an ORF, and what it does is uncertain. The CDR3 has 12 residues if both end residues are counted. This CDR3 is CASTSIQGCVLG.

This clonotype was picked up many times. V gene TRBV5-5 combines with J gene TRBJ1-1; D is ambiguous. Trimming took off 1 base at V and 2 bases at J, with 9 bases between the two ends. In germline, CDR1 is SGHKS, CDR2 YYEKEE (reference sequence). CDR3 length: 14 residues. CDR3 amino acids: CASSLYSLNTEAFF. DNA for the CDR3: TGTGCCAGCAGCTTGTACAGCCTCAACACTGAAGCTTTCTTT.

The rearrangement uses TRBV6-2 or TRBV6-3 and TRBJ1-1; the D gene is possibly TRBD1 (6 bases). V dropped 4 bases and J dropped 3 bases, with 15 bases sitting between them. The CDR3 contains 15 residues. The germline V gene has CDR1 MNHEY and CDR2 SVGEGT. For the CDR3, the DNA is TGTGCCAGCAGTTCTGACACAGGGTTCTACACTGAAGCTTTCTTT. Protein product: CASSSDTGFYTEAFF.

This clonotype came up a few times. Here the CDR3 DNA reads TGTGCCAGCAGTTTTCAAACCCCTCCCCCCGGGAGGGGTGAAAAACTGTTTTTT. It codes for CASSFQTPPPGRGEKLFF. The chain combines TRBV12-3 or TRBV12-4 with TRBJ1-4; maybe TRBD1 (5 bases). Trimming took off 3 bases at V and 7 bases at J, with 24 bases between the two ends. The CDR3 length is 18 residues.

This clonotype was observed many times. The V call is TRBV7-2, the J call TRBJ1-1; TRBD1 aligns across 7 bases. After removal of 5 bases from V and 1 base from J, the junction contained 22 bases not matched to a gene. Germline V gene lookup returns CDR1 SGHTA and CDR2 FQGNSA. The CDR3 covers 20 residues. The CDR3 sequence is CASSPKDRSLRIEPNTEAFF. The CDR3 DNA is TGTGCCAGCAGCCCCAAGGACAGGTCCTTAAGAATCGAGCCGAACACTGAAGCTTTCTTT.

The rearrangement joins TRBV7-8 to TRBJ2-2; unclear D gene. The CDR3 runs 14 residues. Trimming took 4 bases from V and 2 from J, leaving 8 bases between them. From germline, CDR1 is SGHVS and CDR2 FQNEAQ. The chain's CDR3 is CASSSSRNTGELFF. Here the CDR3 DNA reads TGTGCCAGCAGCTCGTCCAGAAACACCGGGGAGCTGTTTTTT.

A few counts support this clonotype. This chain joins TRBV6-5 and TRBJ2-5; the D gene is possibly TRBD1 (5 bases). V gave up 5 bases and J gave up 1 base, with 14 bases separating them. Germline assignment: CDR1 MNHEY and CDR2 SVGAGI. The CDR3 is 15 amino acids. CDR3 in DNA: TGTGCCAGCAGTGTACGACAGTTTCCCCAAGAGACCCAGTACTTC. As protein: CASSVRQFPQETQYF.

The chain uses TRBV20-1 and TRBJ2-7; no clear D gene. The V end was cut by 0 bases, the J end by 3 bases, with 6 bases between. This CDR3 has 12 amino acids. Germline V gene data show CDR1 as DFQATT and CDR2 as SNEGSKA (reference sequence). CDR3 region: CSARDPLYEQYF. The DNA of the CDR3 is TGCAGTGCTAGAGATCCCCTCTACGAGCAGTACTTC.

Ten or more counts support this clonotype. The chain links TRBV7-2 to TRBJ1-2; 7 bases line up with TRBD1. The CDR3 runs 15 residues. V was clipped by 2 bases and J by 6 bases; unmatched bases: 9. Per the germline V gene, CDR1 is SGHTA and CDR2 is FQGNSA. The CDR3 spells CASSLLGQKRDGYTF. The DNA of the CDR3 is TGTGCCAGCAGCTTATTGGGACAGAAAAGAGATGGCTACACCTTC.

The rearrangement links TRBV7-9 to TRBJ1-1, with D perhaps matching TRBD1 (6 bases). This CDR3 is built from 14 residues. V was trimmed by 5 bases and J by 13 bases, leaving 23 bases between them. Per germline, CDR1 SEHNR and CDR2 FQNEAQ (reference sequence). In DNA form, the CDR3 reads TGTGCCAGCAGCGCTGAAACAGGGAACGCTGGGCTTTTCTTT. Protein sequence: CASSAETGNAGLFF.

The chain carries TRBV7-8 and TRBJ2-7, with 15 bases lining up with TRBD2. The V gene's germline CDR1 is SGHVS and CDR2 FQNEAQ. Unmatched junction bases numbered 4, after V lost 3 bases and J lost 1 base. The CDR3 totals 17 residues. The CDR3 region is CASSFGTSGGSSYEQYF. In nucleotides, the CDR3 is TGTGCCAGCAGCTTCGGGACTAGCGGGGGGTCTTCCTACGAGCAGTACTTC. Based on the CDR3 plus reference TRBV7-8 and TRBJ2-7, the full variable domain is GAGVSQSPRYKVAKRGQDVALRCDPISGHVSLFWYQQALGQGPEFLTYFQNEAQLDKSGLPSDRFFAERPEGSVSTLKIQRTQQEDSAVYLCASSFGTSGGSSYEQYFGPGTRLTVT.